The clone carrying this T cell receptor (beta chain) turned up a few times. Its antigen is still unknown. The TCR beta libraries were generated through quantitative 5'-RACE incorporating molecular barcodes. TCRdb fed the 5' RACE reads into MiXCR, producing one record per CDR3 protein. The repertoire holds about 200,000 distinct CDR3 sequences, with around 13% as singletons. This record comes from a study of CD8 T cells in ankylosing spondylitis. Study-wide results and limits: Relatively scarce in peripheral blood, disease-linked clones were CD8+. There was reportedly significant enrichment of clones that were disease-linked in matched ankylosing spondylitis synovial fluid.

This CDR3 spans 13 amino acids. After removal of 5 bases from V and 4 bases from J, the junction contained 7 bases not matched to a gene. The germline CDR1 and CDR2 sequences are DFQATT and SNEGSKA (reference sequence). Sequenced input: blood, either unsorted or a sorted T cell fraction (not recorded which). The TCR sequence derives from a male donor with ankylosing spondylitis or in good health (not recorded which). V and J are TRBV20-1 and TRBJ1-1; 7 bases are shared with TRBD1. The CDR3: CSADPGQSTEAFF. In nucleotides, the CDR3 is TGCAGTGCTGACCCGGGACAGAGCACTGAAGCTTTCTTT.